The 18 T cell receptor beta chains reported below all come from one sample, sequenced in a study of a mutant IDH1 vaccine in newly diagnosed glioma. Using immunoSEQ multiplex PCR, the repertoire was profiled, and TCRdb retains in-frame clones only, with some absent. The sample includes 40,000 to 55,000 clones, around nine tenths of them seen just once. Their cognate antigens are unknown. Time point denoted: week 11, during vaccination. Doses consisted of 300 ug of mutant IDH1 20-mer peptide each, paired with topical imiquimod. Here the sequenced sample was PBMCs, taken from a glioma patient whose treatment included an IDH1 peptide vaccine. These receptors originate from a man aged 45-65 years with glioma.

The V and J genes are TRBV12-1 and TRBJ2-6; the table's D call of TRBD1 was not tested on the DNA. TRBV12-1 is a pseudogene segment. This CDR3 is 17 amino acids long. CDR3 sequence reads: CASSSVLGQSRANVLTF. Here the CDR3 DNA reads TGTGCCAGCAGCTCGGTGCTAGGACAAAGTCGGGCCAACGTCCTGACTTTC.

The J gene is TRBJ2-3, the V gene TRBV11-1, with 7 positions matching TRBD1. Germline CDR1 reads SGHAT; CDR2 reads FQDESV (reference sequence). The trim removed 4 bases at V and 3 bases at J, leaving 13 bases unmatched. CDR3 size: 17 residues. This CDR3 reads CASSSEGGRGWTDTQYF. Here the CDR3 DNA reads TGTGCCAGCAGCTCCGAAGGGGGCAGGGGATGGACAGATACGCAGTATTTT.

This clone was observed once. The chain couples TRBV18 to TRBJ1-1; no reliable D call. Trimming removed 0 bases from V and 0 bases from J, with 8 bases in between. This CDR3 has 15 residues. Germline V CDR1 and CDR2: KGHSH, LQKENI. For the CDR3, the DNA is TGTGCCAGCTCACCACCGGGCAGTATGAACACTGAAGCTTTCTTT. It translates to CASSPPGSMNTEAFF.

CDR3 protein: CAWSIAGGNTGELFF. In DNA form, the CDR3 reads TGTGCCTGGTCGATAGCGGGAGGGAACACCGGGGAGCTGTTTTTT. This chain links TRBV30 with TRBJ2-2, with 10 bases aligning to TRBD2. The germline CDR1 and CDR2 sequences are GTSNPN and SVGIG (reference sequence). The CDR3 length is 15 residues. J gave up 1 base and V 5 bases, and 4 bases lay outside the gene matches.

The V gene is TRBV30, the J gene TRBJ1-2, with a tentative D call TRBD1 (5 bases). The CDR3 loop spans 14 amino acids. From germline, CDR1 is GTSNPN and CDR2 SVGIG (reference sequence). V lost 8 bases, J lost 4 bases, and 20 bases lay in between. The CDR3 bases are TGTGCCCAAGACGAACTGGGGGGAGGCTATGGCTACACCTTC. Protein: CAQDELGGGYGYTF.

This chain links TRBV14 with TRBJ1-1; D gene unclear. This CDR3 has 13 amino acids. Per germline, CDR1 SGHDN and CDR2 FVKESK. The V end lost 3 bases, the J end lost 1 base, and 6 bases lay between the germline ends. This CDR3 reads CASSQWENTEAFF. The CDR3 nucleotides are TGTGCCAGCAGCCAGTGGGAGAACACTGAAGCTTTCTTT.

The V gene is TRBV5-1, the J gene TRBJ1-4, with D uncertain. The V gene lost 4 bases and the J gene lost 7 bases, with 14 bases spanning the gap. The CDR3 length is 14 residues. Germline CDR1 reads SGHRS; CDR2 reads YFSETQ. CDR3 DNA: TGCGCCAGCAGCGATACAGCAGGCGGTGAAAAACTGTTTTTT. This sequence encodes CASSDTAGGEKLFF.

This sequence joins TRBV7-2 and TRBJ1-1; 8 nucleotides line up with TRBD1. From germline, CDR1 is SGHTA and CDR2 FQGNSA. The CDR3 runs to 15 residues. The junction had 5 bases not matched to a gene; V was cut back by 4 bases and J by 1 base. CDR3 DNA sequence: TGTGCCAGCAGCTCTACAGGGGGGAAGAACACTGAAGCTTTCTTT. Residues: CASSSTGGKNTEAFF.

In this sample, this clone turned up once. This rearrangement joins TRBV18 to TRBJ1-1, with TRBD1 matching over 7 bases. V was clipped by 4 bases and J by 4 bases; unmatched bases: 3. The CDR3 is 13 residues long. Germline lookup yields CDR1 KGHSH and CDR2 LQKENI. The CDR3 region has the DNA TGTGCCAGCTCACTTGACAGGGTCACTGAAGCTTTCTTT. Residues: CASSLDRVTEAFF.

This chain joins TRBV19 and TRBJ1-1; 9 bases are a match to TRBD1. This CDR3 spans 13 amino acids. Germline V CDR1 and CDR2: LNHDA, SQIVND (reference sequence). The V gene end was trimmed by 5 bases and the J gene end by 5 bases; junction bases not matched to a gene: 3. The CDR3 reads CASSQQGATEAFF. The CDR3, as DNA: TGTGCCAGTAGTCAACAGGGGGCGACTGAAGCTTTCTTT. Variable domain in full (rest from reference TRBV19 and TRBJ1-1): DGGITQSPKYLFRKEGQNVTLSCEQNLNHDAMYWYRQDPGQGLRLIYYSQIVNDFQKGDIAEGYSVSREKKESFPLTVTSAQKNPTAFYLCASSQQGATEAFFGQGTRLTVV.

V is TRBV4-3 and J is TRBJ2-7; 8 bases line up with TRBD2. J lost 0 bases, V lost 4 bases, and 5 bases had no gene match. The germline V gene encodes CDR1 LGHNA and CDR2 YSLEER. The CDR3 contains 15 residues. This chain's CDR3 is CASSPGRGSSYEQYF. The CDR3 DNA sequence: TGCGCCAGCAGCCCCGGGAGGGGAAGCTCCTACGAGCAGTACTTC.

V is TRBV7-9 and J is TRBJ2-5, with D perhaps TRBD1 or TRBD2 (6 bases each). Trimming took off 1 base at V and 5 bases at J, with 11 bases between the two ends. The germline V gene has CDR1 SEHNR and CDR2 FQNEAQ (reference sequence). CDR3 length equals 14 residues. CDR3 region: CASSLDGGWETQYF. CDR3 in DNA: TGTGCCAGCAGCTTAGACGGGGGCTGGGAGACCCAGTACTTC.

V gene TRBV2 combines with J gene TRBJ2-7, with D perhaps matching TRBD1 or TRBD2 (6 bases each). Germline V CDR1 and CDR2: SNHLY, FYNNEI. The CDR3 consists of 14 residues. Deletions cut 10 bases from V and 4 bases from J, with 20 bases between. The CDR3 here is CATTSGGTSYEQYF. As DNA, the CDR3 is TGTGCCACCACGTCTGGAGGGACAAGTTACGAGCAGTACTTC.

The rearrangement links TRBV7-2 to TRBJ2-7; 8 nucleotides match TRBD1. Losses at the gene ends were 5 bases for V and 5 bases for J; bases not matched to a gene: 11. CDR1 and CDR2 from the germline V gene are SGHTA and FQGNSA. This CDR3 region has 15 residues. The CDR3 loop is CASSPERQGWHEQYF. DNA of the CDR3: TGTGCCAGCAGCCCGGAGCGACAGGGGTGGCACGAGCAGTACTTC.

The rearrangement joins TRBV13 to TRBJ2-7; a possible D gene is TRBD2 (7 bases). V was pared by 5 bases and J by 5 bases, with 22 bases between. Germline loops: CDR1 PRHDT, CDR2 FYEKMQ (reference sequence). CDR3 length equals 16 residues. In nucleotides, the CDR3 is TGTGCCAGCAGCGTCGGGGGACGGGGGGCGCGGAACGAGCAGTACTTC. Residues: CASSVGGRGARNEQYF.

The gene calls are TRBV29-1 and TRBJ2-4; D might be TRBD2 (6 bases). CDR1 is SQVTM, CDR2 ANQGSEA, per germline. The germline V and J ends were trimmed by 4 bases and 0 bases, with 7 bases remaining between them. The CDR3 spans 13 residues. The CDR3 loop reads CSVGGLAKNIQYF. The CDR3 DNA follows: TGCAGCGTTGGGGGACTAGCCAAAAACATTCAGTACTTC.

In this sample, this clone turned up once. The genes are TRBV7-9 and TRBJ2-7, with 9 bases aligning to TRBD2. Germline V lookup: CDR1 SEHNR, CDR2 FQNEAQ (reference sequence). Unmatched junction bases numbered 9, after V lost 3 bases and J lost 0 bases. The CDR3 is 17 amino acids. The CDR3: CASSFYGLAPNSYEQYF. As DNA, the CDR3 is TGTGCCAGCAGCTTCTACGGACTAGCGCCTAACTCCTACGAGCAGTACTTC.

V gene TRBV4-1 combines with J gene TRBJ2-7; D is unclear. The CDR3 sequence is 12 residues long. V gave up 0 bases and J gave up 4 bases, with 4 bases separating them. Germline loops: CDR1 MGHRA, CDR2 YSYEKL. The CDR3 nucleotides are TGCGCCAGCAGCCAAGATCGATACGAGCAGTACTTC. Its protein product is CASSQDRYEQYF.